This passage covers 17 T cell receptor beta chains from one sample sequenced in a study of cytomegalovirus exposure and HLA in healthy donors. Primers included in the PCR were 60 Vbeta and 13 Jbeta primers. Assay: immunoSEQ multiplex PCR; the TCRdb copy retains only in-frame clones and omits some. The profile shows under 200,000 clones, 65% to 85% of them singletons. Sequencing was done on a sample of PBMCs. Source of these receptors: a male donor in good health and CMV-seropositive.

The chain is built from TRBV7-9 and TRBJ1-1; TRBD1 matches 9 bases. The germline V gene encodes CDR1 SEHNR and CDR2 FQNEAQ (reference sequence). Trimming took 6 bases from V and 0 from J; bases not matched to a gene: 5. The CDR3 is made up of 15 amino acids. The CDR3 protein is CASSPGQGMNTEAFF. The CDR3 DNA reads TGTGCCAGCAGTCCGGGACAGGGAATGAACACTGAAGCTTTCTTT.

The chain joins TRBV6-5 to TRBJ2-7; TRBD2 aligns across 8 bases. The CDR3 spans 13 residues. V shed 10 bases and J 2 bases; nucleotides not matched to a gene: 7. Germline V gene data show CDR1 as MNHEY and CDR2 as SVGAGI. The CDR3 nucleotides are TGTGCCACCGCGGGACTAGGAACCTACGAGCAGTACTTC. This encodes CATAGLGTYEQYF.

This clone was counted between two and nine times. The CDR3 nucleotides read TGTGCCATCGCCCCGGACAGGGCGAGAACCTACGAGCAGTACTTC. Its protein product is CAIAPDRARTYEQYF. The rearrangement uses TRBV6-5 and TRBJ2-7; 8 bases align to TRBD1. Trimming cost V 10 bases and J 2 bases; bases outside gene matches: 13. Germline CDR1 reads MNHEY; CDR2 reads SVGAGI. CDR3 length: 15 amino acids.

The chain carries TRBV7-9 and TRBJ2-1, with 7 bases identical to TRBD2. V lost 5 bases and J lost 8; bases outside the gene matches: 6. The CDR3 spans 13 residues. Germline V lookup: CDR1 SEHNR, CDR2 FQNEAQ (reference sequence). The CDR3 nucleotides are TGTGCCAGCAGCCCCGGACTAGACGATGAGCAGTTCTTC. It specifies CASSPGLDDEQFF.

A few counts support this clone. V is TRBV5-4 and J is TRBJ2-1; TRBD1 might be the D (5 bases). This CDR3 region has 13 residues. The ends were cut back, 3 bases at V and 7 bases at J, with 11 bases in the middle. Per the germline V gene, CDR1 is SGHNT and CDR2 is YYREEE (reference sequence). The CDR3 nucleotides are TGTGCCAGCAGCTCTGGACCAGGGAATGAGCAGTTCTTC. Translating it yields CASSSGPGNEQFF.

CDR3 in DNA: TGTGCCAGCAGTTATGAAAGCGATACCTACGAGCAGTACTTC. Residues: CASSYESDTYEQYF. The V gene is TRBV6-6, the J gene TRBJ2-7; D gene uncertain. CDR1 and CDR2 (germline): MNHNY, SVGAGI (reference sequence). Trimming took 3 bases from V and 2 from J, leaving 11 bases between them. The CDR3 contains 14 residues.

The chain's CDR3 is CASSAGLAGGAGQFF. CDR3 bases: TGTGCCAGTAGTGCTGGACTAGCGGGAGGGGCCGGGCAGTTCTTC. The J gene is TRBJ2-1, the V gene TRBV19, with TRBD2 identical over 15 bases. The length of the CDR3 is 15 residues. CDR1 and CDR2 from the germline V gene are LNHDA and SQIVND (reference sequence). The ends lost 5 bases at V and 12 bases at J; junction bases unmatched: 8.

Turning to this clone: An end of the junction does not agree with germline; a read error may underlie this. The CDR3 nucleotides are TGTGCCAGCAGCTCACCGGGACAGGGCGACATCTTC. Its protein product is CASSSPGQGDIF. The chain links TRBV7-9 to TRBJ1-2; 9 positions match TRBD1. This CDR3 has 12 residues. Germline V gene lookup returns CDR1 SEHNR and CDR2 FQNEAQ (reference sequence).

This chain connects TRBV4-2 to TRBJ2-2; 10 nucleotides align to TRBD2. The CDR3 sequence is 19 residues long. The V gene's germline CDR1 is LGHNA and CDR2 YNFKEQ. V shed 0 bases, J shed 4 bases, and the junction held 11 bases outside the gene matches. The CDR3 here is CASSQDQGGLAGATGELFF. CDR3 DNA sequence: TGTGCCAGCAGCCAAGATCAGGGAGGGCTAGCGGGAGCCACCGGGGAGCTGTTTTTT.

The chain carries TRBV2 and TRBJ1-4; D might be TRBD1 (5 bases). Trimming took 3 bases from V and 0 from J, leaving 8 bases between them. There are 15 residues in the CDR3. From germline, CDR1 is SNHLY and CDR2 FYNNEI. The CDR3, as DNA: TGTGCCAGCAGTGACAGACAGACAACTAATGAAAAACTGTTTTTT. Its protein is CASSDRQTTNEKLFF.

V is TRBV11-3 and J is TRBJ2-7, with D perhaps TRBD1 (5 bases). This CDR3 is 12 amino acids long. Per germline, CDR1 SGHNT and CDR2 YENEEA. V lost 4 bases, J lost 3 bases, and 7 bases lay in between. In DNA, the CDR3 is TGTGCCAGCAGCTCGACAGACTACGAGCAGTACTTC. Translation: CASSSTDYEQYF.

The chain uses TRBV30 and TRBJ2-3; TRBD2 aligns across 9 bases. The CDR3 is made up of 14 amino acids. The germline gives CDR1 GTSNPN, CDR2 SVGIG (reference sequence). With V trimmed by 3 bases and J by 1 base, 2 bases remained unmatched. In nucleotides, the CDR3 is TGTGCCTGGAGCCGGACTAGCGGCACAGATACGCAGTATTTT. This codes for CAWSRTSGTDTQYF.

The rearrangement joins TRBV27 to TRBJ2-1; the D gene is possibly TRBD2 (5 bases). The CDR3 covers 14 residues. Germline values: CDR1 MNHEY, CDR2 SMNVEV (reference sequence). Trimming stripped 8 bases from V and 7 bases from J, with 18 bases between. This CDR3 reads CASSRLAYTNEQFF. The CDR3, as DNA: TGTGCCAGCTCCCGGCTAGCTTACACTAATGAGCAGTTCTTC.

This sequence joins TRBV7-6 and TRBJ2-1, with 9 bases fitting TRBD2. The trim removed 1 base at V and 5 bases at J, leaving 3 bases unmatched. This CDR3 spans 15 amino acids. Germline CDR1 reads SGHVS; CDR2 reads FNYEAQ. The CDR3 sequence is CASSLVSGSHNEQFF. The DNA of the CDR3 is TGTGCCAGCAGCTTAGTTAGCGGGAGTCACAATGAGCAGTTCTTC.

Concerning this clone itself: The same CDR3 arises from other DNA sequences in this sample as well. This chain links TRBV19 with TRBJ2-3; the match to TRBD2 covers 13 bases. Germline CDR1 and CDR2: LNHDA and SQIVND (reference sequence). The CDR3 loop spans 16 amino acids. J lost 4 bases, V lost 4 bases, and 5 bases had no gene match. The CDR3 DNA sequence: TGTGCCAGTAGTACCCGGACTAGCGGGAGTGCAGATACGCAGTATTTT. Residues: CASSTRTSGSADTQYF.

The chain joins TRBV19 to TRBJ2-3; 7 bases map to TRBD2. Trimming cost V 3 bases and J 5 bases; bases outside gene matches: 11. The germline CDR1 and CDR2 sequences are LNHDA and SQIVND (reference sequence). The CDR3 is 16 residues long. CDR3 nucleotide sequence: TGTGCCAGTAGTATTGTCGAGCGGGGAGGGAAAGATACGCAGTATTTT. Translation: CASSIVERGGKDTQYF.

This chain joins TRBV29-1 and TRBJ2-3; the D gene is possibly TRBD2 (6 bases). Germline V gene sequence: CDR1 SQVTM, CDR2 ANQGSEA. The V end lost 5 bases, the J end lost 3 bases, and 15 bases lay between the germline ends. The CDR3 has 14 amino acids. This CDR3 reads CSVKRGTGTDTQYF. The CDR3 nucleotides are TGCAGCGTTAAACGCGGGACGGGGACAGATACGCAGTATTTT.